These T cell receptor beta chains were read from a single sample in a study of T cell responses to AZD1222 COVID-19 vaccine. This table comes from immunoSEQ multiplex PCR, and its TCRdb copy is limited to in-frame clones, with some not included. The table records about 120,000 clones, roughly 84% of them present only once. The input for sequencing was peripheral blood, taken on day 0 of AZD1222 vaccination. Every receptor here comes from an adult in good health. The CDR3 runs from the conserved cysteine through the conserved F or W. Fields, in order: clone size, D gene, J gene, V gene, CDR3 protein, CDR3 DNA. A D gene is named only where the DNA matches it firmly. Some rows have no size entry. The others give once, few or many, or a class for an expanded clone.

NA NA TRBJ2-2 TRBV29-1 CSVSVTSPGELFF TGCAGCGTAAGCGTAACTAGCCCCGGGGAGCTGTTTTTT
once TRBD1 TRBJ2-7 TRBV10-3 CAISTGGVKHEQYF TGTGCCATCAGTACAGGGGGCGTAAAACACGAGCAGTACTTC
once TRBD2 TRBJ2-1 TRBV11-1 CASSRTSGAYNEQFF TGTGCCAGCAGCCGCACTAGCGGGGCCTACAATGAGCAGTTCTTC
NA TRBD1 TRBJ2-3 TRBV5-1 CASNWDRLSDTQYF TGCGCCAGCAATTGGGACAGGCTTTCAGATACGCAGTATTTT
NA TRBD1 TRBJ2-7 TRBV7-9 CALGRGQATYEQYF TGTGCCCTCGGTAGGGGGCAGGCGACCTACGAGCAGTACTTC
NA NA TRBJ1-6 TRBV6-5 CASSYSSAAYNSPLHF TGTGCCAGCAGTTACTCGTCTGCTGCCTATAATTCACCCCTCCACTTT
once TRBD1 TRBJ2-1 TRBV6-1 CASSEGQGLGEQFF TGTGCCAGCAGTGAGGGACAGGGTTTAGGTGAGCAGTTCTTC
NA TRBD2 TRBJ2-1 TRBV9 CASSPGLAGKNEQFF TGTGCCAGCAGCCCCGGACTAGCGGGAAAGAATGAGCAGTTCTTC
NA NA TRBJ1-5 TRBV2 CASRGSRAGNQPQHF TGTGCCAGCCGAGGGAGCAGGGCTGGCAATCAGCCCCAGCATTTT
NA NA TRBJ2-1 TRBV9 CASSFTGVEQFF TGTGCCAGCAGCTTCACGGGGGTCGAGCAGTTCTTC
NA NA TRBJ1-5 TRBV27 CASSLYSHSNQPQHF TGTGCCAGCAGTTTATACAGCCATAGCAATCAGCCCCAGCATTTT
NA TRBD2 TRBJ2-4 TRBV27 CASSLFPSGGAGAKNIQYF TGTGCCAGCAGTTTATTCCCTAGCGGGGGGGCGGGGGCCAAAAACATTCAGTACTTC
NA TRBD2 TRBJ2-3 TRBV4-3 CASSQGTSGPTDTQYF TGCGCCAGCAGCCAAGGGACTAGCGGGCCCACAGATACGCAGTATTTT
NA NA TRBJ2-7 TRBV6-2/TRBV6-3 CASSYQALAGTVHEQYF TGTGCCAGCAGTTACCAGGCCCTCGCGGGAACTGTCCACGAGCAGTACTTC
NA NA TRBJ2-5 TRBV6-6 CASSYLTGTAKETQYF TGTGCCAGCAGTTATTTGACCGGGACCGCCAAAGAGACCCAGTACTTC
once NA TRBJ1-3 TRBV15 CATRGYRLNTIYF TGTGCCACCCGAGGCTATCGATTAAACACCATATATTTT
NA TRBD2 TRBJ2-3 TRBV6-4 CASSRTGGDFLTDTQYF TGTGCCAGCAGCCGGACCGGGGGGGACTTCCTCACAGATACGCAGTATTTT
NA NA TRBJ1-1 TRBV19 CASSNRSWGGTEAFF TGTGCCAGTAGTAACCGCTCGTGGGGGGGCACTGAAGCTTTCTTT
once NA TRBJ2-1 TRBV24-1 CATSDLVSDSYNEQFF TGTGCCACCAGTGATTTAGTTTCTGACTCCTACAATGAGCAGTTCTTC
NA TRBD1 TRBJ1-5 TRBV2 CASSHGRGSRNQPQHF TGTGCCAGCAGCCACGGCAGGGGGTCCCGCAATCAGCCCCAGCATTTT
NA NA TRBJ2-5 TRBV5-4 CASSSAYQETQYF TGTGCCAGCAGCTCAGCGTACCAAGAGACCCAGTACTTC
NA NA TRBJ2-3 TRBV5-1 CASREISTDTQYF TGCGCCAGCAGGGAGATTAGCACAGATACGCAGTATTTT
NA NA TRBJ2-7 TRBV9 CASSVEWGLGEQYF TGTGCCAGCAGCGTAGAATGGGGGCTGGGGGAGCAGTACTTC
NA NA TRBJ2-1 TRBV7-9 CATGPFYNEQFF TGTGCCACCGGACCCTTCTACAATGAGCAGTTCTTC
NA TRBD1 TRBJ1-2 TRBV2 CARGQPGYGYTF TGTGCCAGGGGACAGCCGGGGTATGGCTACACCTTC
NA NA TRBJ2-7 TRBV6-5 CASRDGPYEQYF TGTGCCAGCCGGGACGGACCCTACGAGCAGTACTTC
NA NA TRBJ2-1 TRBV2 CASTWGATYNEQFF TGTGCCAGCACTTGGGGGGCCACCTACAATGAGCAGTTCTTC
NA NA TRBJ2-7 TRBV5-4 CASSQEGSGIEQYF TGTGCCAGCAGCCAAGAAGGGTCAGGTATCGAGCAGTACTTC
NA NA TRBJ2-1 TRBV7-9 CASSLYGGPYNEQFF TGTGCCAGCAGCTTATACGGGGGGCCCTACAATGAGCAGTTCTTC
few TRBD2 TRBJ2-7 TRBV10-3 CAISPGGGPDEQYF TGTGCCATCAGCCCCGGGGGGGGTCCGGACGAGCAGTACTTC
NA NA TRBJ1-2 TRBV24-1 CATSDATNYGYTF TGTGCCACCAGTGATGCTACTAACTATGGCTACACCTTC